These 28 T cell receptor beta chains were all obtained from the same sample, sequenced in a study of cytomegalovirus exposure and HLA in healthy donors. TCRdb's copy holds only in-frame clones and misses some; the assay was immunoSEQ multiplex PCR. The sample shows 90,000 to 130,000 clones, approximately 89% of them seen only once. Specimen: PBMCs. The receptors come from a woman under 30 in good health and CMV-seronegative.

The rearrangement joins TRBV27 to TRBJ2-6; TRBD1 is a possible D gene (6 bases). This CDR3 contains 16 residues. Trimming shortened V by 7 bases and J by 0 bases, and 13 bases separated the two germline ends. CDR1 and CDR2 from the germline V gene are MNHEY and SMNVEV (reference sequence). The CDR3 DNA reads as TGTGCCAGCACCCATCAGGGGATCTCTGGGGCCAACGTCCTGACTTTC. This translates into CASTHQGISGANVLTF.

This clone showed up just a few times. The rearrangement links TRBV10-3 to TRBJ1-2; D perhaps matches TRBD1 (6 bases). Germline assignment: CDR1 ENHRY and CDR2 SYGVKD. This CDR3 spans 13 amino acids. Trimming removed 7 bases from V and 2 bases from J, with 11 bases in between. The DNA for the CDR3 is TGTGCCATCAAGGCAGGGGAGAACTATGGCTACACCTTC. Translating gives CAIKAGENYGYTF.

V and J are TRBV9 and TRBJ1-2; possibly TRBD1 for D (6 bases). CDR3 length equals 15 residues. The V and J ends lost 0 bases and 4 bases respectively, with 13 bases between them. Germline V gene lookup returns CDR1 SGDLS and CDR2 YYNGEE. CDR3 sequence (DNA): TGTGCCAGCAGCGTAGAGGCAGGGGCGACCTATGGCTACACCTTC. This codes for CASSVEAGATYGYTF. The full variable domain, completed using reference TRBV9 and TRBJ1-2, is DSGVTQTPKHLITATGQRVTLRCSPRSGDLSVYWYQQSLDQGLQFLIQYYNGEERAKGNILERFSAQQFPDLHSELNLSSLELGDSALYFCASSVEAGATYGYTFGSGTRLTVV.

The chain has TRBV10-3 and TRBJ2-3; 9 bases match TRBD2. The CDR3 extends over 15 amino acids. The V and J ends lost 2 bases and 2 bases, in that order; junction bases with no gene match: 2. The germline CDR1 and CDR2 sequences are ENHRY and SYGVKD. The CDR3 is CAISELAGTTDTQYF. The CDR3 DNA reads TGTGCCATCAGTGAGCTAGCGGGGACCACAGATACGCAGTATTTT.

The gene calls are TRBV30 and TRBJ1-3, with D hard to call. Germline V lookup: CDR1 GTSNPN, CDR2 SVGIG (reference sequence). Trimming removed 4 bases at V and 3 bases at J, with 4 bases between. CDR3 length: 11 residues. CDR3 nucleotide sequence: TGTGCCTGGATAGATGGAAACACCATATATTTT. It encodes CAWIDGNTIYF.

This chain links TRBV7-2 with TRBJ2-3, with D possibly matching TRBD2 (5 bases). CDR3 size: 14 residues. Germline V gives CDR1 SGHTA, CDR2 FQGNSA. Trimming took 1 base from V and 0 from J, leaving 5 bases between them. The CDR3 is CASSLERSTDTQYF. CDR3 nucleotide sequence: TGTGCCAGCAGCTTAGAGCGGAGCACAGATACGCAGTATTTT. The whole variable domain, remainder taken from reference TRBV7-2 and TRBJ2-3, is GAGVSQSPSNKVTEKGKDVELRCDPISGHTALYWYRQSLGQGLEFLIYFQGNSAPDKSGLPSDRFSAERTGGSVSTLTIQRTQQEDSAVYLCASSLERSTDTQYFGPGTRLTVL.

The chain has TRBV10-1 and TRBJ1-1; 7 bases fit TRBD1. After removal of 2 bases from V and 4 bases from J, the junction contained 4 bases not matched to a gene. The CDR3 has 14 amino acids. CDR1 WNHNN and CDR2 SYGVQD come from the germline V gene (reference sequence). Here the CDR3 reads CASSEVSGGTEAFF. DNA of the CDR3: TGCGCCAGCAGTGAGGTGTCAGGGGGCACTGAAGCTTTCTTT.

The chain has TRBV4-1 and TRBJ1-1; a possible D gene is TRBD1 (5 bases). Germline V CDR1 and CDR2: MGHRA, YSYEKL. Deletions cut 4 bases from V and 1 base from J, with 10 bases between. The CDR3 is 14 amino acids. The chain's CDR3 is CASSPRQGNTEAFF. As DNA, the CDR3 is TGCGCCAGCAGCCCTAGGCAGGGGAACACTGAAGCTTTCTTT.

DNA of the CDR3: TGCAGCGTCGACTTTACGGACTATGGCTACACCTTC. It encodes CSVDFTDYGYTF. The V gene is TRBV29-1, the J gene TRBJ1-2, with D uncertain. V gave up 6 bases and J gave up 3 bases, with 11 bases separating them. Germline loops: CDR1 SQVTM, CDR2 ANQGSEA. This CDR3 region has 12 residues.

The table lists this clone with a count of one. The CDR3 here is CASSDPRGFNEQFF. CDR3 DNA sequence: TGCGCCAGCAGTGATCCCCGGGGTTTCAATGAGCAGTTCTTC. The rearrangement links TRBV10-1 to TRBJ2-1, with D possibly being TRBD2 (5 bases). Trimming left V 3 bases short and J 6 bases short, with 12 bases between. Germline values: CDR1 WNHNN, CDR2 SYGVQD (reference sequence). The CDR3 has 14 amino acids.

The chain links TRBV7-5 to TRBJ1-5; TRBD1, the D gene given by the table, was not confirmed from the DNA. TRBV7-5 is a recognized pseudogene. The CDR3 has 16 residues. The CDR3 coding sequence is TGTGCCAGAAGCTTACCGGAGGGACAGGGTAAAAAGCCCCAGCATTTT. It yields the protein CARSLPEGQGKKPQHF.

The chain has TRBV5-6 and TRBJ2-5; TRBD2 agrees at 9 bases. Germline V lookup: CDR1 SGHDT, CDR2 YYEEEE. With 0 bases clipped from V and 4 bases from J, the junction kept 4 bases outside the gene matches. The length of the CDR3 is 15 residues. CDR3 loop: CASSLVSGRRETQYF. CDR3 nucleotides: TGTGCCAGCAGCTTGGTCAGCGGGAGGCGAGAGACCCAGTACTTC.

This chain uses TRBV28 with TRBJ2-2; D perhaps matches TRBD1 (6 bases). The V end lost 6 bases, the J end lost 6 bases, and 11 bases lay between the germline ends. The germline gives CDR1 MDHEN, CDR2 SYDVKM. This CDR3 is built from 13 residues. The CDR3 region has the DNA TGTGCCAGCAGACACAGGGTGGCCGGGGAGCTGTTTTTT. Amino acids: CASRHRVAGELFF.

This rearrangement joins TRBV30 to TRBJ1-1; the D gene is possibly TRBD1 (6 bases). The CDR3 covers 14 residues. CDR1 is GTSNPN and CDR2 is SVGIG in the germline V gene (reference sequence). Trimming left V 1 base short and J 1 base short, with 10 bases between. This CDR3 reads CAWSDRVGNTEAFF. CDR3 in DNA: TGTGCCTGGAGTGACAGGGTGGGGAACACTGAAGCTTTCTTT.

Only a few counts were recorded for this clone. V gene TRBV30 combines with J gene TRBJ2-7; maybe TRBD2 (6 bases). The CDR3 has 14 amino acids. With 0 bases removed from V and 2 bases from J, the gap between germline ends came to 11 bases. Germline lookup yields CDR1 GTSNPN and CDR2 SVGIG (reference sequence). In nucleotides, the CDR3 is TGTGCCTGGAGTGTACCTAGGACTACCTACGAGCAGTACTTC. Protein sequence: CAWSVPRTTYEQYF.

This sequence joins TRBV27 and TRBJ1-4; 12 bases fit TRBD1. Germline CDR1 reads MNHEY; CDR2 reads SMNVEV (reference sequence). Trimming cost V 10 bases and J 6 bases; bases outside gene matches: 9. The CDR3 has 15 residues. The chain's CDR3 is CATRDRGRGYEKLFF. CDR3 bases: TGTGCCACTAGGGACAGGGGGCGCGGATATGAAAAACTGTTTTTT.

On this clone: One end of the junction does not line up with germline, which may come from a read error. The J gene is TRBJ1-1, the V gene TRBV5-3; 7 bases align to TRBD1. TRBV5-3 is an open reading frame whose function is uncertain. This CDR3 contains 10 residues. The CDR3 sequence: CARSYGTARF. The CDR3 nucleotides are TGTGCCAGAAGTTATGGGACAGCCAGATTT.

The rearrangement uses TRBV18 and TRBJ2-5, with D perhaps matching TRBD1 (6 bases). V was trimmed by 3 bases and J by 5 bases, leaving 13 bases between them. The CDR3 has 14 amino acids. The germline gives CDR1 KGHSH, CDR2 LQKENI. CDR3 region: CASSPLQGSETQYF. The DNA for the CDR3 is TGTGCCAGCTCACCTCTACAGGGTTCCGAGACCCAGTACTTC.

The J gene is TRBJ1-1, the V gene TRBV18; 11 bases are shared with TRBD1. V gave up 4 bases and J gave up 4 bases; unmatched junction bases: 5. This CDR3 has 15 residues. Germline V gene sequence: CDR1 KGHSH, CDR2 LQKENI. DNA for the CDR3: TGTGCCAGCTCACGAAGGACAGGGGGCCGCACTGAAGCTTTCTTT. Its protein product is CASSRRTGGRTEAFF.

The chain is built from TRBV5-1 and TRBJ2-4, with D perhaps matching TRBD1 (6 bases). Germline CDR1 SGHRS, CDR2 YFSETQ. Between the trimmed V and J ends, which lost 3 bases and 0 bases, there was a span of 10 bases. The CDR3 is made up of 15 amino acids. The CDR3 reads CASSSATGAKNIQYF. The CDR3 region has the DNA TGCGCCAGCAGCTCCGCGACAGGAGCCAAAAACATTCAGTACTTC.

The chain has TRBV7-8 and TRBJ1-4; a possible D gene is TRBD1 (5 bases). This CDR3 contains 15 residues. V lost 5 bases to trimming and J lost 6 bases, with 16 bases between them. Germline-derived CDR1 and CDR2 are SGHVS and FQNEAQ. CDR3 DNA sequence: TGTGCCAGCAGCCTCGACAGCCACAAGGATGAAAAACTGTTTTTT. Amino acid sequence: CASSLDSHKDEKLFF.

This chain joins TRBV9 and TRBJ2-3; TRBD2 might be the D (6 bases). V lost 1 base to trimming and J lost 0 bases, with 12 bases between them. This CDR3 comprises 16 residues. Per the germline V gene, CDR1 is SGDLS and CDR2 is YYNGEE. The CDR3 here is CASSVSGLISTDTQYF. For the CDR3, the DNA is TGTGCCAGCAGCGTATCGGGACTTATAAGCACAGATACGCAGTATTTT.

The chain is built from TRBV4-3 and TRBJ1-4, with 10 bases that match TRBD1. V gave up 0 bases and J gave up 8 bases; unmatched junction bases: 6. CDR3 length: 16 residues. Germline V gene data show CDR1 as LGHNA and CDR2 as YSLEER. The CDR3 sequence: CASSQEKGTGVEKLFF. The CDR3 DNA reads TGCGCCAGCAGCCAAGAAAAGGGGACAGGGGTCGAAAAACTGTTTTTT.

This clone was counted ten times or more. The V gene is TRBV4-3, the J gene TRBJ2-7; 7 positions match TRBD1. Germline V gene data show CDR1 as LGHNA and CDR2 as YSLEER. Germline trimming cut 1 base from V and 6 bases from J; bases unmatched to any gene: 15. This CDR3 is built from 17 residues. The CDR3 sequence: CASSQGQGTIAGGEQYF. CDR3 DNA sequence: TGCGCCAGCAGCCAAGGGCAGGGGACCATAGCAGGGGGCGAGCAGTACTTC.

This clone was recorded only once. The DNA of the CDR3 is TGCGCCAGCAGCTTGGGCGGTAGAACAGATACGCAGTATTTT. Its translation: CASSLGGRTDTQYF. V is TRBV5-1 and J is TRBJ2-3; the D is unclear. The V end lost 0 bases, the J end lost 3 bases, and 8 bases lay between the germline ends. The germline gives CDR1 SGHRS, CDR2 YFSETQ. CDR3 size: 14 residues.

The rearrangement uses TRBV9 and TRBJ2-7; perhaps TRBD2 as D (5 bases). V was trimmed by 3 bases and J by 5 bases, leaving 12 bases between them. CDR1 and CDR2 from the germline V gene are SGDLS and YYNGEE. CDR3 size: 13 residues. The CDR3 region is CASSADYRDEQYF. The CDR3 DNA reads as TGTGCCAGCAGCGCCGACTATCGCGACGAGCAGTACTTC. The variable domain in full, with the rest retrieved from reference TRBV9 and TRBJ2-7, is DSGVTQTPKHLITATGQRVTLRCSPRSGDLSVYWYQQSLDQGLQFLIQYYNGEERAKGNILERFSAQQFPDLHSELNLSSLELGDSALYFCASSADYRDEQYFGPGTRLTVT.

V and J are TRBV4-3 and TRBJ1-1, with D tentatively TRBD1 (6 bases). The germline V and J ends were trimmed by 0 bases and 1 base, with 15 bases remaining between them. The CDR3 totals 17 residues. CDR1 is LGHNA, CDR2 YSLEER, per germline. CDR3: CASSQDSGGAGNTEAFF. CDR3 in DNA: TGCGCCAGCAGCCAAGATAGCGGGGGCGCAGGGAACACTGAAGCTTTCTTT.

The rearrangement joins TRBV18 to TRBJ2-7, with 8 bases matching TRBD1. The germline V gene encodes CDR1 KGHSH and CDR2 LQKENI. V shed 3 bases and J 1 base; nucleotides not matched to a gene: 2. This CDR3 comprises 14 residues. This chain's CDR3 is CASSPGQASYEQYF. CDR3 DNA sequence: TGTGCCAGCTCACCGGGACAGGCTTCCTACGAGCAGTACTTC.